A selection of T cell receptor beta chains follows, all from one sample in a study of response to subunit inactivated influenza vaccine. From the RT-PCR reads, TCRdb called clonotypes with MiXCR, one entry per CDR3 protein. Of 860,000 or so distinct CDR3 sequences listed, less than 25% are singletons. The input for sequencing was PBMCs from blood, taken roughly 5 days after vaccination. The receptor set was obtained from a man over 45 who received an inactivated influenza vaccine. Each CDR3 is given with its conserved first and last residue. A D gene is named only where the DNA matches it firmly. Not all rows give a size; the values are once, few, many and, for expanded clones, a class.

d_gene: TRBD1; v_gene: TRBV12-3/TRBV12-4; abundance: NA; j_gene: TRBJ1-2; CDR3aa: CASSAGTGGHGYTF; CDR3nt: TGTGCCAGCAGTGCCGGGACAGGGGGCCATGGCTACACCTTC
d_gene: NA; v_gene: TRBV9; abundance: NA; j_gene: TRBJ2-7; CDR3aa: CASSPGARDFYEQYF; CDR3nt: TGTGCCAGCAGCCCGGGAGCTCGGGATTTCTACGAGCAGTACTTC
d_gene: TRBD2; v_gene: TRBV6-5; abundance: NA; j_gene: TRBJ2-7; CDR3aa: CASSYSVSGGRQQYF; CDR3nt: TGTGCCAGCAGTTACTCGGTTAGCGGGGGCCGGCAGCAGTACTTC
d_gene: TRBD1; v_gene: TRBV7-9; abundance: NA; j_gene: TRBJ1-2; CDR3aa: CASSIRDREDYGYTF; CDR3nt: TGTGCCAGCAGCATCCGGGACAGGGAGGACTATGGCTACACCTTC
d_gene: TRBD2; v_gene: TRBV7-8; abundance: few; j_gene: TRBJ2-5; CDR3aa: CASSRGTSGSETQYF; CDR3nt: TGTGCCAGCAGCCGAGGGACTAGCGGGAGTGAGACCCAGTACTTC
d_gene: NA; v_gene: TRBV12-3/TRBV12-4; abundance: NA; j_gene: TRBJ2-3; CDR3aa: CASSSRGGTQYF; CDR3nt: TGTGCCAGCAGTTCCAGGGGAGGTACGCAGTATTTT
d_gene: TRBD2; v_gene: TRBV20-1; abundance: few; j_gene: TRBJ2-5; CDR3aa: CSAYSGGRDQETQYF; CDR3nt: TGCAGTGCTTATTCTGGCGGGAGGGACCAAGAGACCCAGTACTTC
d_gene: TRBD1; v_gene: TRBV20-1; abundance: few; j_gene: TRBJ1-2; CDR3aa: CSERGQSLFGYTF; CDR3nt: TGCAGTGAACGGGGACAGTCGCTATTTGGCTACACCTTC
d_gene: NA; v_gene: TRBV12-3/TRBV12-4; abundance: NA; j_gene: TRBJ2-7; CDR3aa: CASSRLVEQYF; CDR3nt: TGTGCCAGCAGTCGCTTGGTCGAGCAGTACTTC
d_gene: TRBD2; v_gene: TRBV15; abundance: few; j_gene: TRBJ2-7; CDR3aa: CATRAGTSAYEQYF; CDR3nt: TGTGCCACCAGGGCGGGGACTAGCGCCTACGAGCAGTACTTC
d_gene: NA; v_gene: TRBV20-1; abundance: NA; j_gene: TRBJ2-1; CDR3aa: CSASRTVNEQFF; CDR3nt: TGCAGTGCTAGTAGGACTGTCAATGAGCAGTTCTTC
d_gene: NA; v_gene: TRBV20-1; abundance: few; j_gene: TRBJ1-1; CDR3aa: CSATRGADTEAFF; CDR3nt: TGCAGTGCAACCAGGGGCGCGGACACTGAAGCTTTCTTT
d_gene: TRBD2; v_gene: TRBV4-3; abundance: NA; j_gene: TRBJ2-7; CDR3aa: CASSQAVSGYSYEQYF; CDR3nt: TGCGCCAGCAGCCAAGCGGTTAGCGGGTACTCCTACGAGCAGTACTTC
d_gene: NA; v_gene: TRBV9; abundance: NA; j_gene: TRBJ1-2; CDR3aa: CASSPRPGPISIGGYTF; CDR3nt: TGTGCCAGCAGCCCCCGCCCGGGACCGATTTCGATTGGAGGCTACACCTTC
d_gene: NA; v_gene: TRBV20-1; abundance: few; j_gene: TRBJ1-2; CDR3aa: CSARDPRDYGYTF; CDR3nt: TGCAGTGCTAGAGATCCCAGGGACTATGGCTACACCTTC
d_gene: TRBD2; v_gene: TRBV7-2; abundance: few; j_gene: TRBJ2-1; CDR3aa: CASSFSSGGAREQFF; CDR3nt: TGTGCCAGCAGCTTCTCTAGCGGGGGGGCGAGGGAGCAGTTCTTC
d_gene: NA; v_gene: TRBV6-4; abundance: NA; j_gene: TRBJ1-6; CDR3aa: CASSEGTRGNSPLHF; CDR3nt: TGTGCCAGCAGTGAGGGGACGAGGGGTAATTCACCCCTCCACTTT
d_gene: TRBD1; v_gene: TRBV7-2; abundance: NA; j_gene: TRBJ2-5; CDR3aa: CASSLVTGGHQETQYF; CDR3nt: TGTGCCAGCAGCTTAGTAACAGGGGGCCACCAAGAGACCCAGTACTTC
d_gene: TRBD2; v_gene: TRBV3-1; abundance: NA; j_gene: TRBJ2-3; CDR3aa: CASSQSGLAGVSDTQYF; CDR3nt: TGTGCCAGCAGCCAATCGGGACTAGCGGGAGTCTCAGATACGCAGTATTTT
d_gene: TRBD1; v_gene: TRBV6-1; abundance: few; j_gene: TRBJ2-5; CDR3aa: CASTEGAWETQYF; CDR3nt: TGTGCCAGCACAGAGGGGGCTTGGGAGACCCAGTACTTC
d_gene: TRBD1; v_gene: TRBV15; abundance: few; j_gene: TRBJ2-7; CDR3aa: CATSRDRGRYEQYF; CDR3nt: TGTGCCACCAGCAGGGACAGGGGCCGCTACGAGCAGTACTTC
d_gene: NA; v_gene: TRBV6-1; abundance: few; j_gene: TRBJ2-7; CDR3aa: CASSEAYRTYEQYF; CDR3nt: TGTGCCAGCAGTGAAGCTTACAGGACCTACGAGCAGTACTTC
d_gene: TRBD1; v_gene: TRBV6-1; abundance: NA; j_gene: TRBJ1-4; CDR3aa: CASRDLTGLLNEKLFF; CDR3nt: TGTGCCAGCAGAGACCTGACAGGGCTCCTTAATGAAAAACTGTTTTTT
d_gene: TRBD1; v_gene: TRBV2; abundance: NA; j_gene: TRBJ2-4; CDR3aa: CASSARTGTNIQYF; CDR3nt: TGTGCCAGCAGTGCCCGGACAGGAACAAACATTCAGTACTTC
d_gene: NA; v_gene: TRBV20-1; abundance: few; j_gene: TRBJ1-2; CDR3aa: CSARDRASYGYTF; CDR3nt: TGCAGTGCTAGAGATCGGGCAAGCTATGGCTACACCTTC
d_gene: TRBD2; v_gene: TRBV20-1; abundance: NA; j_gene: TRBJ2-2; CDR3aa: CSARLAGGPLTGELFF; CDR3nt: TGCAGTGCTAGACTAGCGGGGGGGCCATTGACCGGGGAGCTGTTTTTT
d_gene: NA; v_gene: TRBV6-5; abundance: few; j_gene: TRBJ2-2; CDR3aa: CASSYPRTNTGELFF; CDR3nt: TGTGCCAGCAGTTACCCCCGGACGAACACCGGGGAGCTGTTTTTT
d_gene: NA; v_gene: TRBV27; abundance: few; j_gene: TRBJ2-3; CDR3aa: CASSSYRTDTQYF; CDR3nt: TGTGCCAGCAGTTCCTACCGCACAGATACGCAGTATTTT
d_gene: NA; v_gene: TRBV5-5; abundance: few; j_gene: TRBJ2-7; CDR3aa: CASSLIQADREQYF; CDR3nt: TGTGCCAGCAGCTTGATTCAGGCCGATAGGGAGCAGTACTTC
d_gene: NA; v_gene: TRBV20-1; abundance: NA; j_gene: TRBJ1-3; CDR3aa: CSARDRGRGMGNTIYF; CDR3nt: TGCAGTGCTAGAGATCGGGGCAGGGGTATGGGAAACACCATATATTTT
d_gene: NA; v_gene: TRBV5-1; abundance: few; j_gene: TRBJ2-1; CDR3aa: CASSQGTVGNEQFF; CDR3nt: TGCGCCAGCAGCCAGGGGACCGTGGGGAATGAGCAGTTCTTC
d_gene: TRBD1; v_gene: TRBV29-1; abundance: NA; j_gene: TRBJ2-2; CDR3aa: CSVRAGGATGELFF; CDR3nt: TGCAGCGTTAGGGCAGGGGGCGCGACCGGGGAGCTGTTTTTT
d_gene: TRBD2; v_gene: TRBV6-5; abundance: few; j_gene: TRBJ2-3; CDR3aa: CASSYSNGGGGLTDTQYF; CDR3nt: TGTGCCAGCAGTTACTCGAATGGTGGGGGGGGACTCACAGATACGCAGTATTTT
d_gene: NA; v_gene: TRBV27; abundance: few; j_gene: TRBJ2-7; CDR3aa: CASSPDTGLYEQYF; CDR3nt: TGTGCCAGCAGTCCCGATACCGGCCTTTACGAGCAGTACTTC
d_gene: NA; v_gene: TRBV6-2/TRBV6-3; abundance: few; j_gene: TRBJ2-4; CDR3aa: CASSREFKNIQYF; CDR3nt: TGTGCCAGCAGTCGCGAGTTCAAAAACATTCAGTACTTC
d_gene: NA; v_gene: TRBV4-2; abundance: once; j_gene: TRBJ2-3; CDR3aa: CASSQVDLQYVADTQYF; CDR3nt: TGTGCCAGCAGCCAAGTAGATCTGCAGTATGTGGCAGATACGCAGTATTTT
d_gene: NA; v_gene: TRBV28; abundance: few; j_gene: TRBJ1-6; CDR3aa: CASSFGYYNSPLHF; CDR3nt: TGTGCCAGCAGTTTTGGGTACTATAATTCACCCCTCCACTTT
d_gene: TRBD1; v_gene: TRBV6-1; abundance: few; j_gene: TRBJ1-1; CDR3aa: CASSETGGTTEAFF; CDR3nt: TGTGCCAGCAGTGAAACAGGGGGGACCACTGAAGCTTTCTTT
d_gene: NA; v_gene: TRBV28; abundance: few; j_gene: TRBJ2-7; CDR3aa: CASSLLEGPGRASYEQYF; CDR3nt: TGTGCCAGCAGTTTATTAGAAGGTCCGGGACGAGCCTCCTACGAGCAGTACTTC
d_gene: TRBD2; v_gene: TRBV20-1; abundance: NA; j_gene: TRBJ2-1; CDR3aa: CSEGRASGRFDNEQFF; CDR3nt: TGCAGTGAAGGTCGGGCTAGCGGGAGGTTTGACAATGAGCAGTTCTTC
d_gene: TRBD1; v_gene: TRBV20-1; abundance: few; j_gene: TRBJ1-2; CDR3aa: CSATKGDSYGYTF; CDR3nt: TGCAGTGCTACGAAAGGGGACAGCTATGGCTACACCTTC
d_gene: NA; v_gene: TRBV10-3; abundance: NA; j_gene: TRBJ2-5; CDR3aa: CAISESKWGLETQYF; CDR3nt: TGTGCCATCAGTGAGTCGAAATGGGGACTAGAGACCCAGTACTTC
d_gene: NA; v_gene: TRBV6-1; abundance: NA; j_gene: TRBJ2-7; CDR3aa: CASSGHINYEQYF; CDR3nt: TGTGCCAGCAGTGGACATATCAACTACGAGCAGTACTTC
d_gene: TRBD2; v_gene: TRBV11-2; abundance: NA; j_gene: TRBJ2-3; CDR3aa: CASSLPAGGTQYF; CDR3nt: TGTGCCAGCAGCCTCCCCGCGGGGGGTACGCAGTATTTT
d_gene: TRBD2; v_gene: TRBV6-2/TRBV6-3; abundance: NA; j_gene: TRBJ2-2; CDR3aa: CASIPKKAGRTGELFF; CDR3nt: TGTGCCAGCATTCCTAAGAAAGCGGGACGCACCGGGGAGCTGTTTTTT
d_gene: NA; v_gene: TRBV20-1; abundance: NA; j_gene: TRBJ2-1; CDR3aa: CSARVRTDLNEQFF; CDR3nt: TGCAGTGCTAGAGTAAGGACAGATTTGAATGAGCAGTTCTTC
d_gene: TRBD1; v_gene: TRBV28; abundance: NA; j_gene: TRBJ1-2; CDR3aa: CASSSGGLTYGYTF; CDR3nt: TGTGCCAGCAGCTCAGGGGGCCTCACCTATGGCTACACCTTC
d_gene: TRBD1; v_gene: TRBV7-8; abundance: few; j_gene: TRBJ2-5; CDR3aa: CASSLYRDRGVETQYF; CDR3nt: TGTGCCAGCAGCTTATACCGGGACAGGGGAGTAGAGACCCAGTACTTC
d_gene: NA; v_gene: TRBV28; abundance: few; j_gene: TRBJ2-7; CDR3aa: CASSNPPDNSSYEQYF; CDR3nt: TGTGCCAGCAGCAACCCTCCGGACAACAGCTCCTACGAGCAGTACTTC
d_gene: NA; v_gene: TRBV12-3/TRBV12-4; abundance: NA; j_gene: TRBJ1-1; CDR3aa: CASSSIYTEAFF; CDR3nt: TGTGCCAGCAGTTCGATTTACACTGAAGCTTTCTTT
d_gene: TRBD2; v_gene: TRBV3-1; abundance: NA; j_gene: TRBJ2-1; CDR3aa: CASSTPGGRAYNEQFF; CDR3nt: TGTGCCAGCAGCACCCCAGGCGGGAGGGCATACAATGAGCAGTTCTTC
d_gene: TRBD1; v_gene: TRBV7-8; abundance: few; j_gene: TRBJ1-1; CDR3aa: CASSLARTGKGTEAFF; CDR3nt: TGTGCCAGCAGCTTAGCTCGGACAGGGAAAGGCACTGAAGCTTTCTTT
d_gene: TRBD2; v_gene: TRBV11-2; abundance: NA; j_gene: TRBJ2-1; CDR3aa: CASRDERGRNEQFF; CDR3nt: TGTGCCAGCAGGGATGAGCGGGGGAGGAATGAGCAGTTCTTC
d_gene: NA; v_gene: TRBV6-1; abundance: few; j_gene: TRBJ2-6; CDR3aa: CASSEGTPPGANVLTF; CDR3nt: TGTGCCAGCAGTGAGGGGACCCCCCCTGGGGCCAACGTCCTGACTTTC
d_gene: TRBD1; v_gene: TRBV12-3/TRBV12-4; abundance: NA; j_gene: TRBJ2-7; CDR3aa: CASSPRTGGGYEQYF; CDR3nt: TGTGCCAGCAGTCCGAGGACAGGGGGCGGCTACGAGCAGTACTTC
d_gene: NA; v_gene: TRBV5-1; abundance: many; j_gene: TRBJ2-5; CDR3aa: CASSWERGEETQYF; CDR3nt: TGCGCCAGCAGCTGGGAACGAGGGGAAGAGACCCAGTACTTC
d_gene: NA; v_gene: TRBV5-1; abundance: few; j_gene: TRBJ2-3; CDR3aa: CASSLGQPSFDTQYF; CDR3nt: TGCGCCAGCAGCTTGGGACAGCCGAGCTTCGATACGCAGTATTTT
d_gene: NA; v_gene: TRBV7-9; abundance: many; j_gene: TRBJ2-7; CDR3aa: CASSFLSYEQYF; CDR3nt: TGTGCCAGCAGCTTTCTTAGCTACGAGCAGTACTTC
d_gene: TRBD2; v_gene: TRBV10-3; abundance: NA; j_gene: TRBJ2-3; CDR3aa: CAINRGGRGDTQYF; CDR3nt: TGTGCCATCAACCGGGGGGGCCGCGGGGATACGCAGTATTTT
d_gene: TRBD1; v_gene: TRBV10-3; abundance: few; j_gene: TRBJ2-1; CDR3aa: CATGTDNEQFF; CDR3nt: TGTGCCACCGGGACAGACAATGAGCAGTTCTTC